This entry is about one T cell receptor (beta chain). The CDR3 runs 12 residues. The germline V gene has CDR1 MNHEY and CDR2 SVGAGI. V gave up 8 bases and J gave up 4 bases; unmatched junction bases: 4. This entry is derived from a study of shared clonotypes between healthy human individuals. Assay used: immunoSEQ multiplex PCR; TCRdb lists only in-frame clones, some missing. Here the sample spans about 2.5 million clones, 92% being singletons. Sequenced sample: naive CD4+ T cells from PBMCs. Subset: CD45RA+ positively selected. The V call is TRBV6-5, the J call TRBJ2-7, with 8 bases aligning to TRBD1. The receptor was derived from a man younger than 35 in good health. Some clones in this sample may be carry-over from other donors' samples. CDR3: CASRRTGYEQYF. CDR3 nucleotide sequence: TGTGCCAGCCGAAGGACAGGGTACGAGCAGTACTTC.